These 26 T cell receptor beta chains came from one sample sequenced in a study of T cells in tuberculosis. TCRdb's table, derived via immunoSEQ multiplex PCR, lists solely in-frame clones and lacks some. The repertoire consists of about 33,000 clones, with around 90% occurring once and the leading ten covering approximately 5.9%. The time point denotes: new active TB diagnosis, blood taken before or within 7 days of starting treatment. Sequenced here: PBMCs, sampled at tuberculosis diagnosis. These receptors were collected from an adult with tuberculosis.

The chain carries TRBV7-9 and TRBJ1-1; 7 nucleotides line up with TRBD1. Germline CDR1 SEHNR, CDR2 FQNEAQ (reference sequence). Trimming took 1 base from V and 2 from J; bases not matched to a gene: 7. CDR3 length: 16 residues. The CDR3 sequence: CASSLGSGQANTEAFF. CDR3 nucleotides: TGTGCCAGCAGCTTAGGGTCAGGACAGGCCAACACTGAAGCTTTCTTT. Full variable domain (rest looked up from reference TRBV7-9 and TRBJ1-1): DTGVSQNPRHKITKRGQNVTFRCDPISEHNRLYWYRQTLGQGPEFLTYFQNEAQLEKSRLLSDRFSAERPKGSFSTLEIQRTEQGDSAMYLCASSLGSGQANTEAFFGQGTRLTVV.

The chain has TRBV7-2 and TRBJ2-4, with D maybe TRBD1 (5 bases). Per the germline V gene, CDR1 is SGHTA and CDR2 is FQGNSA. Deletions cut 0 bases from V and 4 bases from J, with 16 bases between. The CDR3 is 17 residues long. CDR3 sequence: CASSLAPPRTLKNIQYF. The CDR3 region has the DNA TGTGCCAGCAGCTTAGCGCCCCCGAGGACATTAAAAAACATTCAGTACTTC. Full variable domain (outside the CDR3, taken from reference TRBV7-2 and TRBJ2-4): GAGVSQSPSNKVTEKGKDVELRCDPISGHTALYWYRQSLGQGLEFLIYFQGNSAPDKSGLPSDRFSAERTGGSVSTLTIQRTQQEDSAVYLCASSLAPPRTLKNIQYFGAGTRLSVL.

CDR3 nucleotide sequence: TGTGCCAGCAGTGAAGCTACCGAGAATCAGCCCCAGCATTTT. It is translated as CASSEATENQPQHF. The rearrangement links TRBV6-1 to TRBJ1-5; D not resolved. CDR3 length: 14 residues. V gave up 0 bases and J gave up 4 bases, with 7 bases separating them. CDR1 is MNHNS and CDR2 is SASEGT in the germline V gene.

The chain links TRBV10-3 to TRBJ1-1; 7 bases are shared with TRBD1. Germline V CDR1 and CDR2: ENHRY, SYGVKD. V lost 6 bases to trimming and J lost 0 bases; unmatched junction nucleotides: 4. This CDR3 is built from 14 residues. The CDR3 DNA reads TGTGCCATCAGGACCGGGACAGTGAACACTGAAGCTTTCTTT. Its protein product is CAIRTGTVNTEAFF.

The V and J genes are TRBV2 and TRBJ2-3, with TRBD2 as a possible D gene (6 bases). Trimming cost V 4 bases and J 0 bases, with 14 bases left between them. Germline CDR1 is SNHLY and CDR2 is FYNNEI. CDR3 length: 16 residues. The CDR3 region is CASSAIVAASTDTQYF. Written as DNA, the CDR3 is TGTGCCAGCAGTGCCATTGTAGCGGCTAGCACAGATACGCAGTATTTT.

This sequence joins TRBV27 and TRBJ2-2, with 8 bases aligning to TRBD2. This CDR3 is 16 amino acids long. Germline V CDR1 and CDR2: MNHEY, SMNVEV (reference sequence). J lost 3 bases, V lost 3 bases, and 6 bases had no gene match. The CDR3 DNA is TGTGCCAGCAGTTTGAGAGCGGGAGTATACACCGGGGAGCTGTTTTTT. Amino acids: CASSLRAGVYTGELFF.

The CDR3 is CASSKARDREIPGNTIYF. The CDR3 DNA is TGTGCCAGCAGCAAAGCAAGGGACAGGGAGATACCTGGAAACACCATATATTTT. The chain carries TRBV21-1 and TRBJ1-3; TRBD1 is the table's D call, not checked against the DNA. TRBV21-1 is tagged as a pseudogene. The CDR3 runs to 18 residues.

V and J are TRBV19 and TRBJ2-2; 12 bases align to TRBD2. Unmatched junction bases numbered 6, after V lost 3 bases and J lost 4 bases. Germline V gene data show CDR1 as LNHDA and CDR2 as SQIVND (reference sequence). The CDR3 extends over 17 amino acids. The CDR3 DNA reads as TGTGCCAGTAGTATCTCCTGGACTAGCGGGACCACCGGGGAGCTGTTTTTT. It is translated as CASSISWTSGTTGELFF.

The chain couples TRBV28 to TRBJ1-5; a weak D match, TRBD1 (6 bases). From germline, CDR1 is MDHEN and CDR2 SYDVKM. Trimming took 7 bases from V and 3 from J, leaving 13 bases between them. This CDR3 is built from 14 residues. The CDR3 reads CASTFTGLNQPQHF. The CDR3 bases are TGTGCCAGCACCTTCACAGGGCTCAATCAGCCCCAGCATTTT.

A few counts support this clone. The rearrangement links TRBV6-5 to TRBJ1-2, with 7 positions matching TRBD1. Germline V gene data show CDR1 as MNHEY and CDR2 as SVGAGI. The CDR3 length is 13 residues. V dropped 4 bases and J dropped 8; count of bases not matched to a gene: 7. CDR3 region: CASSLTQGFGYTF. The CDR3, as DNA: TGTGCCAGCAGTTTAACACAGGGGTTCGGCTACACCTTC.

In DNA, the CDR3 is TGCGCCAGTACCCTCGGGGGGAACTATGGCTACACCTTC. This sequence encodes CASTLGGNYGYTF. The chain combines TRBV5-1 with TRBJ1-2; tentative D call: TRBD1 (5 bases). V shed 8 bases and J shed 2 bases, with 13 bases lying between them. CDR3 length equals 13 residues. Germline V gene sequence: CDR1 SGHRS, CDR2 YFSETQ. The whole variable domain, filled in from reference TRBV5-1 and TRBJ1-2, reads KAGVTQTPRYLIKTRGQQVTLSCSPISGHRSVSWYQQTPGQGLQFLFEYFSETQRNKGNFPGRFSGRQFSNSRSEMNVSTLELGDSALYLCASTLGGNYGYTFGSGTRLTVV.

The V gene is TRBV23-1, the J gene TRBJ2-7; D is unresolved. TRBV23-1 is known as an ORF, though its function is uncertain. Trimming pared 2 bases from V and 4 bases from J, leaving 6 bases between. The CDR3 length is 12 residues. The CDR3 here is CASSQGTYEQYF. For the CDR3, the DNA is TGCGCCAGCAGTCAAGGCACATACGAGCAGTACTTC.

This sequence joins TRBV4-3 and TRBJ1-1; a weak D match, TRBD1 (6 bases). V was cut by 3 bases and J by 5 bases, with 13 bases left in between. Germline CDR1 LGHNA, CDR2 YSLEER. The CDR3 has 14 amino acids. CDR3 region: CASSHPQGATEAFF. The CDR3 DNA sequence: TGCGCCAGCAGCCACCCACAGGGAGCGACTGAAGCTTTCTTT.

The chain combines TRBV7-2 with TRBJ2-7; TRBD1 agrees at 8 bases. The CDR3 sequence is 14 residues long. V lost 5 bases and J lost 1; bases outside the gene matches: 4. Per germline, CDR1 SGHTA and CDR2 FQGNSA. Here the CDR3 reads CASSRGQESYEQYF. Here the CDR3 DNA reads TGTGCCAGCAGCCGGGGACAGGAATCCTACGAGCAGTACTTC.

The V and J genes are TRBV2 and TRBJ2-7, with 9 bases fitting TRBD1. The CDR3 consists of 13 residues. V shed 5 bases, J shed 5 bases, and the junction held 4 bases outside the gene matches. Germline V gene data show CDR1 as SNHLY and CDR2 as FYNNEI. The CDR3 nucleotides read TGTGCCAGCAGTCCCGACAGGGGGAACGAGCAGTACTTC. Residues: CASSPDRGNEQYF.

The genes are TRBV2 and TRBJ1-1; D ambiguous. CDR1 SNHLY and CDR2 FYNNEI come from the germline V gene. CDR3 size: 12 residues. Trimming stripped 10 bases from V and 5 bases from J, with 14 bases between. The CDR3 sequence: CATRGERTEAFF. The CDR3 region has the DNA TGTGCCACCCGGGGAGAGCGGACTGAAGCTTTCTTT.

The chain has TRBV10-3 and TRBJ2-1; D perhaps matches TRBD2 (5 bases). The CDR3 contains 11 residues. V gave up 10 bases and J gave up 9 bases, with 13 bases separating them. Germline V gene data show CDR1 as ENHRY and CDR2 as SYGVKD. The CDR3 region has the DNA TGTGCCAGCGGCGATGCGGGTGAGCAGTTCTTC. Its translation: CASGDAGEQFF.

The V and J genes are TRBV7-8 and TRBJ2-7; D is unclear. V was trimmed by 0 bases and J by 2 bases, leaving 5 bases between them. Per germline, CDR1 SGHVS and CDR2 FQNEAQ. This CDR3 is 13 amino acids long. CDR3 sequence reads: CASSLAQTYEQYF. In nucleotides, the CDR3 is TGTGCCAGCAGCTTAGCGCAGACCTACGAGCAGTACTTC.

The count of this clone is one. The chain joins TRBV15 to TRBJ1-4; D remains ambiguous. The germline CDR1 and CDR2 sequences are LNHNV and YYDKDF (reference sequence). This CDR3 comprises 16 residues. The V gene lost 0 bases and the J gene lost 3 bases, with 11 bases spanning the gap. The CDR3: CATSRDLPSPNEKLFF. The CDR3 DNA sequence: TGTGCCACCAGCAGAGATCTCCCCTCCCCTAATGAAAAACTGTTTTTT.

The chain recombines TRBV7-8 with TRBJ2-7; 8 nucleotides line up with TRBD2. V shed 0 bases, J shed 7 bases, and the junction held 11 bases outside the gene matches. Germline V gives CDR1 SGHVS, CDR2 FQNEAQ. This CDR3 region has 16 residues. In DNA form, the CDR3 reads TGTGCCAGCAGCTTAGCATCTAGCGGGTCCCTACGGGAGCAGTACTTC. This codes for CASSLASSGSLREQYF. Based on the CDR3 plus reference TRBV7-8 and TRBJ2-7, the full variable domain is GAGVSQSPRYKVAKRGQDVALRCDPISGHVSLFWYQQALGQGPEFLTYFQNEAQLDKSGLPSDRFFAERPEGSVSTLKIQRTQQEDSAVYLCASSLASSGSLREQYFGPGTRLTVT.

Points on this clone: As the CDR3 is not closed by the conserved phenylalanine or tryptophan, this likely results from a read error. J is TRBJ2-7 and V is TRBV4-3; D is possibly TRBD1 (6 bases). V was clipped by 2 bases and J by 0 bases, with 17 bases between them. Per the germline V gene, CDR1 is LGHNA and CDR2 is YSLEER. The CDR3 spans 17 residues. CDR3 nucleotide sequence: TGCGCCAGCAGCCAAAACCTCCGGGACATAAACTCCTACGAGCAGTACCTC. It codes for CASSQNLRDINSYEQYL.

The chain joins TRBV7-2 to TRBJ1-2; 7 nucleotides align to TRBD1. This CDR3 has 16 residues. V was clipped by 2 bases and J by 8 bases; unmatched bases: 14. Germline lookup yields CDR1 SGHTA and CDR2 FQGNSA. CDR3 region: CASSLFEGGLSGGYTF. CDR3 DNA sequence: TGTGCCAGCAGCTTATTTGAAGGGGGCCTTTCTGGGGGCTACACCTTC. Looking up the rest from reference TRBV7-2 and TRBJ1-2 gives the full variable domain: GAGVSQSPSNKVTEKGKDVELRCDPISGHTALYWYRQSLGQGLEFLIYFQGNSAPDKSGLPSDRFSAERTGGSVSTLTIQRTQQEDSAVYLCASSLFEGGLSGGYTFGSGTRLTVV.

The chain is built from TRBV18 and TRBJ2-2, with 8 bases lining up with TRBD2. Looked up from germline, CDR1 is KGHSH and CDR2 is LQKENI. The junction had 11 bases not matched to a gene; V was cut back by 1 base and J by 4 bases. The CDR3 loop spans 18 amino acids. In nucleotides, the CDR3 is TGTGCCAGCTCACCACGGGTAGCGGGGACCCGAGGCACCGGGGAGCTGTTTTTT. Translation gives CASSPRVAGTRGTGELFF. The full variable domain, rest sourced from reference TRBV18 and TRBJ2-2, is NAGVMQNPRHLVRRRGQEARLRCSPMKGHSHVYWYRQLPEEGLKFMVYLQKENIIDESGMPKERFSAEFPKEGPSILRIQQVVRGDSAAYFCASSPRVAGTRGTGELFFGEGSRLTVL.

CDR3 nucleotide sequence: TGTGCCAGCACCCGAGGGACAGCTGAAGCTTTCTTT. It is translated as CASTRGTAEAFF. The rearrangement joins TRBV7-9 to TRBJ1-1; 7 bases match TRBD1. Germline V gene sequence: CDR1 SEHNR, CDR2 FQNEAQ (reference sequence). J gave up 6 bases and V 7 bases, and 5 bases lay outside the gene matches. The CDR3 is 12 amino acids.

V and J are TRBV29-1 and TRBJ1-2, with TRBD1 as a possible D gene (5 bases). Germline CDR1 reads SQVTM; CDR2 reads ANQGSEA. The CDR3 loop spans 13 amino acids. V lost 4 bases to trimming and J lost 5 bases, with 14 bases between them. CDR3 sequence (DNA): TGCAGCGTTGTTGGGACTCGGCTATATGGCTACACCTTC. It codes for CSVVGTRLYGYTF.

CDR3 loop: CASSDALGQGATDTQYF. CDR3 DNA: TGTGCCAGCAGTGACGCCCTGGGACAGGGGGCCACAGATACGCAGTATTTT. The chain joins TRBV28 to TRBJ2-3, with 12 bases identical to TRBD1. Per the germline V gene, CDR1 is MDHEN and CDR2 is SYDVKM. The V and J ends lost 5 bases and 2 bases, in that order; junction bases with no gene match: 8. The CDR3 totals 17 residues.